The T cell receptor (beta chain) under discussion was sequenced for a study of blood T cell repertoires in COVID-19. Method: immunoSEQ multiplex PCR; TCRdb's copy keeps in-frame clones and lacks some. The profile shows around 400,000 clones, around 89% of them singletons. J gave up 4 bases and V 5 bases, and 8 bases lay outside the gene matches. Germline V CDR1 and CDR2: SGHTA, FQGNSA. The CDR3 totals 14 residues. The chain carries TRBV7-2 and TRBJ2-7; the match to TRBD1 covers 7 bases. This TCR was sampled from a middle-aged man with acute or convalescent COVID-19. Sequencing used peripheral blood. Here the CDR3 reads CASSLRQGHYEQYF. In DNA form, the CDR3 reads TGTGCCAGCAGCCTACGACAGGGCCATTACGAGCAGTACTTC.